This TCR beta chain emerged from a study of T cell repertoires in cytomegalovirus infection. TCRdb reprocessed the reads with MiXCR, giving one entry per CDR3 protein. The data show approximately 490,000 distinct CDR3 sequences, with roughly 12% seen just once and more than 8.5% held by the top ten. Germline CDR1 reads SQVTM; CDR2 reads ANQGSEA. The CDR3 length is 15 residues. Trimming pared 6 bases from V and 4 bases from J, leaving 21 bases between. Overall study findings and caveats: Identification of carriers of CMV plus the relevant HLA was performed using cumulative public TCR beta family frequency.

Regarding this clonotype: Its specificity is unknown.

The TCR was taken from a human donor in good health (CMV status not recorded). Some clones in this sample may be carry-over from other donors' samples. The chain links TRBV29-1 to TRBJ2-5; D perhaps matches TRBD1 (5 bases). The material sequenced was PBMCs. DNA of the CDR3: TGCAGCGTCCATCGGCAGGGCTTCTCCGGAGAGACCCAGTACTTC. This gives the protein CSVHRQGFSGETQYF.